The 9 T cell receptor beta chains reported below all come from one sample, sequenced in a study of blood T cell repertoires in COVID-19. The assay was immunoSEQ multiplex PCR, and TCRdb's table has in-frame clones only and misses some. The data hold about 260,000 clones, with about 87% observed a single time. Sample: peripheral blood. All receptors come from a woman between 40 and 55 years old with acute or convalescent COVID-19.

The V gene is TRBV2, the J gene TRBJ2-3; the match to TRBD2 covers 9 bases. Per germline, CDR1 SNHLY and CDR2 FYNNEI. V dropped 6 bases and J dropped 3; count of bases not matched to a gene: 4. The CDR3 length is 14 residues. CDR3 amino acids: CASRMSGGTDTQYF. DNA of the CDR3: TGTGCCAGCAGGATGAGCGGGGGGACAGATACGCAGTATTTT.

CDR3 nucleotides: TGTGCCAGCAGCTTAGGGACAGGGGGATCATCGACGAACACCTTC. This translates into CASSLGTGGSSTNTF. The chain carries TRBV13 and TRBJ1-2; 9 bases are shared with TRBD1. Per the germline V gene, CDR1 is PRHDT and CDR2 is FYEKMQ (reference sequence). The trim removed 0 bases at V and 12 bases at J, leaving 11 bases unmatched. CDR3 length: 15 residues.

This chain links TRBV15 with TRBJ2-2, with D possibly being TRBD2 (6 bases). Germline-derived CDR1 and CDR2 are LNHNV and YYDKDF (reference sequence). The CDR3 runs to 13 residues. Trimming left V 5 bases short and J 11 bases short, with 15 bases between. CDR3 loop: CATSERGAGELFF. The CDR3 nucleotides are TGTGCCACCAGCGAAAGAGGGGCGGGAGAGCTGTTTTTT.

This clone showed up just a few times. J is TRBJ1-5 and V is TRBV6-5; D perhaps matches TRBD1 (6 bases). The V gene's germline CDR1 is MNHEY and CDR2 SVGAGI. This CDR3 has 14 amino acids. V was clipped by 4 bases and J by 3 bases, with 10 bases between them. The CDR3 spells CASSSGQLNQPQHF. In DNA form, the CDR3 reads TGTGCCAGCAGTTCTGGACAGCTCAATCAGCCCCAGCATTTT.

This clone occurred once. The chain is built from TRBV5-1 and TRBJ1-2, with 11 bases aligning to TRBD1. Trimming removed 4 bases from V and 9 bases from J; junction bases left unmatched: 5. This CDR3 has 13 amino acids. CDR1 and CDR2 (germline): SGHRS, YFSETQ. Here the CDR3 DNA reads TGCGCCAGCAGCCAGGGACAGGGGGATCGCTACACCTTC. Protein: CASSQGQGDRYTF. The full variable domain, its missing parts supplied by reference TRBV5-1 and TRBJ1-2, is KAGVTQTPRYLIKTRGQQVTLSCSPISGHRSVSWYQQTPGQGLQFLFEYFSETQRNKGNFPGRFSGRQFSNSRSEMNVSTLELGDSALYLCASSQGQGDRYTFGSGTRLTVV.

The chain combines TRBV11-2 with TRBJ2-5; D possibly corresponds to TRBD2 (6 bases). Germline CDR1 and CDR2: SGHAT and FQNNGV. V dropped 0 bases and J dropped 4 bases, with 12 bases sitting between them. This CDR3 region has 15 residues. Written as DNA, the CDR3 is TGTGCCAGCAGCTTAGACGGGACTCGGGGAGAGACCCAGTACTTC. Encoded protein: CASSLDGTRGETQYF.

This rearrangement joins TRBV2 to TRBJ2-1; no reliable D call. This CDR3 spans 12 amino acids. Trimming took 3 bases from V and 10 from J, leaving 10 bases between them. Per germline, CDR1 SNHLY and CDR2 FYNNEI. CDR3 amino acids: CASSDDSQEQFF. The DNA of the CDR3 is TGTGCCAGCAGTGATGACTCCCAAGAGCAGTTCTTC.

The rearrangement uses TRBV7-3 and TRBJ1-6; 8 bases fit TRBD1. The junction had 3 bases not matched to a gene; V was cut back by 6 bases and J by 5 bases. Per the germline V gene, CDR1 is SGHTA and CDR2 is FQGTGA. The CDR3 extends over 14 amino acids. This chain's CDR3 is CASRLTGDNSPLHF. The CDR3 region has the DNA TGTGCCAGCAGATTGACAGGGGATAATTCACCCCTCCACTTT.

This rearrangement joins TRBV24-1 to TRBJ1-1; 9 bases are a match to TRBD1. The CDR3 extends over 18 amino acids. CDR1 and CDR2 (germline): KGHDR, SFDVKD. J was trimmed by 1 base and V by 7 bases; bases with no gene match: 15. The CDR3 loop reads CATSRTSIRDRENTEAFF. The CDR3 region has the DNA TGTGCCACCAGCCGAACTTCCATCCGGGACAGGGAGAACACTGAAGCTTTCTTT.